This TCR beta chain was obtained from a study of OX40 agonist ivuxolimab in advanced cancers. For the study at large: A mean age of approximately 60 years, range roughly 23 to 85, was recorded, and roughly 80% were male. Partial responses were observed in three patients, of whom one had hepatocellular carcinoma and two had cutaneous melanoma. Eligibility admitted prior anti-PD-1, anti-PD-L1 or anti-CTLA-4 therapy; approximately 40% had some.

Libraries were prepared by immunoSEQ multiplex PCR; TCRdb keeps only in-frame clonotypes and omits some of them. The table has 60,000 to 85,000 clones, roughly 90% seen once. This CDR3 contains 14 residues. The V segment lost 2 bases and the J segment 6 bases; nucleotides outside the gene matches: 4. Per germline, CDR1 SGHRS and CDR2 YFSETQ. The chain carries TRBV5-1 and TRBJ2-1, with 8 bases aligning to TRBD2. The sequence was obtained from an adult with an advanced solid tumor such as melanoma, head and neck, liver or kidney cancer. Here the sequenced sample was CD4+ or CD8+ T cells sorted from blood, taken in a trial of the OX40 agonist ivuxolimab. The CDR3 protein is CASSLAGVSNEQFF. DNA of the CDR3: TGCGCCAGCAGCTTAGCGGGAGTATCCAATGAGCAGTTCTTC. The whole variable domain, filled in from reference TRBV5-1 and TRBJ2-1, reads KAGVTQTPRYLIKTRGQQVTLSCSPISGHRSVSWYQQTPGQGLQFLFEYFSETQRNKGNFPGRFSGRQFSNSRSEMNVSTLELGDSALYLCASSLAGVSNEQFFGPGTRLTVL.